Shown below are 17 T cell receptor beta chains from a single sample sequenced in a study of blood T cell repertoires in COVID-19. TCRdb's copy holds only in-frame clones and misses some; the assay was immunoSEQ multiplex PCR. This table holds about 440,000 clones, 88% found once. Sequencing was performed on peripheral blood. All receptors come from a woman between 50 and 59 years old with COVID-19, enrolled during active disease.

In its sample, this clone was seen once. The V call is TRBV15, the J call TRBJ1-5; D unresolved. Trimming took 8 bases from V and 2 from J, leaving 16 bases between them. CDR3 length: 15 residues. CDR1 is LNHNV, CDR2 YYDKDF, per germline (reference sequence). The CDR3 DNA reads TGTGCCACCGCCATGGGAGGGAATGGCAATCAGCCCCAGCATTTT. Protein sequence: CATAMGGNGNQPQHF.

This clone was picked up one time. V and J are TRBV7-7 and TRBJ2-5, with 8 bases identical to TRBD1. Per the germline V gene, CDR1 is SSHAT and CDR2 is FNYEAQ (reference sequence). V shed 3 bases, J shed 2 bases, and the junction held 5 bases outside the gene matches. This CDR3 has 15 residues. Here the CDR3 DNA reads TGTGCCAGCAGCTTGGGGACAGGCTTTCAAGAGACCCAGTACTTC. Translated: CASSLGTGFQETQYF.

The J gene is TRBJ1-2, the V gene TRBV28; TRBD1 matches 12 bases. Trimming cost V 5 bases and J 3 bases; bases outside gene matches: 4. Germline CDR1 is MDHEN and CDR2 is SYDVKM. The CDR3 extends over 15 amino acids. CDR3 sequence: CASSLGQGADYGYTF. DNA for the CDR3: TGTGCCAGCAGTCTGGGACAGGGGGCAGACTATGGCTACACCTTC.

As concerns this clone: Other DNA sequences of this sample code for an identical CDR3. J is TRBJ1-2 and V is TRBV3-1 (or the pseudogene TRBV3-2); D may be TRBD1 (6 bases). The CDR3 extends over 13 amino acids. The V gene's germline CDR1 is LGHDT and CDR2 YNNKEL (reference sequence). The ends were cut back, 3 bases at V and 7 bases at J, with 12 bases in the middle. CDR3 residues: CASSQGAGGGYTF. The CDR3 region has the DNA TGTGCCAGCAGCCAGGGGGCGGGCGGTGGCTACACCTTC.

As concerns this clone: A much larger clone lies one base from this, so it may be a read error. The CDR3 is CASSDRNTEAFF. The DNA for the CDR3 is TGTGCCAGCAGCGATAGAAACACTGAAGCTTTCTTT. The V gene is TRBV7-9, the J gene TRBJ1-1; D uncertain. The germline V and J ends were trimmed by 5 bases and 2 bases, with 6 bases remaining between them. In germline, CDR1 is SEHNR, CDR2 FQNEAQ (reference sequence). This CDR3 spans 12 amino acids.

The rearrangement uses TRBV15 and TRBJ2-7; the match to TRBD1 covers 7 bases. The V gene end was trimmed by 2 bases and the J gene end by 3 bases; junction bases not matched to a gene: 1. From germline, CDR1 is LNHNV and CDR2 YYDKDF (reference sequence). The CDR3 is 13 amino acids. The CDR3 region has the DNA TGTGCCACCAGCAGAACAGGGGACTACGAGCAGTACTTC. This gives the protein CATSRTGDYEQYF.

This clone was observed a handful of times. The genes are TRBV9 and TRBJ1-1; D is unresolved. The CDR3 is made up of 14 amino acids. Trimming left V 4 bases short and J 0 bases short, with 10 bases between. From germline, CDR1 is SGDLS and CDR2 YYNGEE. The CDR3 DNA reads TGTGCCAGCAGCCCGAAGCGGGTGAACACTGAAGCTTTCTTT. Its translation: CASSPKRVNTEAFF.

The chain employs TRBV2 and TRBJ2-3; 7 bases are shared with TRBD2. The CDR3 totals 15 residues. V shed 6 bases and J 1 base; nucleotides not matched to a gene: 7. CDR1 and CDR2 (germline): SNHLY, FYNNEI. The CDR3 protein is CASREISGGTDTQYF. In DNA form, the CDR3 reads TGTGCCAGCAGGGAGATAAGCGGGGGCACAGATACGCAGTATTTT.

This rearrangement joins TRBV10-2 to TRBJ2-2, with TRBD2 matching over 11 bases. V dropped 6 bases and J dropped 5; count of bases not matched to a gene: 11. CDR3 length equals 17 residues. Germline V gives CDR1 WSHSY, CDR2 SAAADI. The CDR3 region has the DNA TGCGCCAGCAGAACCGCCGGGACTAGCGGAGTAACCGGGGAGCTGTTTTTT. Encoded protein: CASRTAGTSGVTGELFF.

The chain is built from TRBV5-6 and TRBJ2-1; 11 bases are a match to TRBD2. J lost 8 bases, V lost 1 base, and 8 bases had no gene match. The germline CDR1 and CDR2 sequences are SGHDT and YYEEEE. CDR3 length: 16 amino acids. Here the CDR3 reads CASSLPTSGVGDEQFF. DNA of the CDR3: TGTGCCAGCAGCTTGCCGACTAGCGGGGTCGGGGATGAGCAGTTCTTC.

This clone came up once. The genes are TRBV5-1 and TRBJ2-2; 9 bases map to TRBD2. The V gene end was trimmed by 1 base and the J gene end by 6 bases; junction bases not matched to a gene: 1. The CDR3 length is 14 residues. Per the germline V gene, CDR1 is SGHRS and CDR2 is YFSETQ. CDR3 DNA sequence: TGCGCCAGCAGCTTGACTAGCGGGTCCGGGGAGCTGTTTTTT. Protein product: CASSLTSGSGELFF.

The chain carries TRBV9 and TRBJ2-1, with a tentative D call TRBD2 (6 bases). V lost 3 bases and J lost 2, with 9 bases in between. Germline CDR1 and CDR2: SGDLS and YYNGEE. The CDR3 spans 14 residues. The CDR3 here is CASSGSGPYNEQFF. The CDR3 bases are TGTGCCAGCAGCGGTAGCGGTCCCTACAATGAGCAGTTCTTC.

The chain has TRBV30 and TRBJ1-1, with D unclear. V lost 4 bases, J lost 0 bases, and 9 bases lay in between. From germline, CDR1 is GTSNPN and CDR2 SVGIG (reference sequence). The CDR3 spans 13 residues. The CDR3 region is CAWKPSLNTEAFF. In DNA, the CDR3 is TGTGCCTGGAAGCCAAGCTTGAACACTGAAGCTTTCTTT.

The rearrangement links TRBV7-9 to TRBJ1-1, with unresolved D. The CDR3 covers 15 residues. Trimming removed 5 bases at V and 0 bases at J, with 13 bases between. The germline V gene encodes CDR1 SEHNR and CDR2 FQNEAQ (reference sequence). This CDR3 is CASSRSSLLNTEAFF. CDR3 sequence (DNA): TGTGCCAGCAGCCGGTCTTCCCTTTTGAACACTGAAGCTTTCTTT.

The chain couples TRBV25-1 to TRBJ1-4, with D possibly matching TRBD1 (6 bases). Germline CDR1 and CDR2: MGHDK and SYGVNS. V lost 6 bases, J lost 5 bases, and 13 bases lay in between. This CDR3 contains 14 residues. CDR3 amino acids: CASRGRGGNEKLFF. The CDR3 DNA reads TGTGCCAGCAGGGGGAGGGGGGGAAATGAAAAACTGTTTTTT.

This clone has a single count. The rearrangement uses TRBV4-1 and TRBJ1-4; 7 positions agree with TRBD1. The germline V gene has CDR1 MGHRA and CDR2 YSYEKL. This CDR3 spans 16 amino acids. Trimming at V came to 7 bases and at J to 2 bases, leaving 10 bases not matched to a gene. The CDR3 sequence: CASMPGQKITNEKLFF. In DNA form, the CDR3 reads TGCGCCAGCATGCCGGGACAGAAGATTACTAATGAAAAACTGTTTTTT.

The CDR3 nucleotides are TGTGCCAGCAGCTTAGCGGGGGGGTCAAATACGCAGTATTTT. It specifies CASSLAGGSNTQYF. The gene calls are TRBV7-7 and TRBJ2-3, with TRBD2 identical over 7 bases. Germline CDR1 and CDR2: SSHAT and FNYEAQ (reference sequence). Trimming at V came to 0 bases and at J to 7 bases, leaving 4 bases not matched to a gene. The CDR3 has 14 amino acids.